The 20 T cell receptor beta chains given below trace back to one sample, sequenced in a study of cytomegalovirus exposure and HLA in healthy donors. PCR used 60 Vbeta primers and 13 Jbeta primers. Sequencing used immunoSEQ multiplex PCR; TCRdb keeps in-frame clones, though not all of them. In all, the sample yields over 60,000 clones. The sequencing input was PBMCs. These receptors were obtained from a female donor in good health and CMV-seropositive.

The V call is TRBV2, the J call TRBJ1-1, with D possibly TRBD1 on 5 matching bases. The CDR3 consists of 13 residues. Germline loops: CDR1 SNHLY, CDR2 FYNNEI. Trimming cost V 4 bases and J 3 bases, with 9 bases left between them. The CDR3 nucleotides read TGTGCCAGCAGTGTGCAGGGTTACACTGAAGCTTTCTTT. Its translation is CASSVQGYTEAFF.

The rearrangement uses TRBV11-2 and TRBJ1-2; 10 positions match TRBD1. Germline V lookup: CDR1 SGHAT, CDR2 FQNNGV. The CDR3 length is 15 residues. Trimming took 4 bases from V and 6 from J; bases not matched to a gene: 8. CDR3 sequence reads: CASSSTGTGEDGYTF. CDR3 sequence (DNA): TGTGCCAGCAGCTCCACCGGGACAGGGGAGGATGGCTACACCTTC.

DNA of the CDR3: TGTGCCAGCAGTGCCCGGGCGGGTAGCAATCAGCCCCAGCATTTT. This translates into CASSARAGSNQPQHF. This chain connects TRBV2 to TRBJ1-5; no reliable D call. There are 15 residues in the CDR3. With 4 bases removed from V and 0 bases from J, the gap between germline ends came to 10 bases. Germline V CDR1 and CDR2: SNHLY, FYNNEI. The full variable domain, with the rest looked up from reference TRBV2 and TRBJ1-5, is EPEVTQTPSHQVTQMGQEVILRCVPISNHLYFYWYRQILGQKVEFLVSFYNNEISEKSEIFDDQFSVERPDGSNFTLKIRSTKLEDSAMYFCASSARAGSNQPQHFGDGTRLSIL.

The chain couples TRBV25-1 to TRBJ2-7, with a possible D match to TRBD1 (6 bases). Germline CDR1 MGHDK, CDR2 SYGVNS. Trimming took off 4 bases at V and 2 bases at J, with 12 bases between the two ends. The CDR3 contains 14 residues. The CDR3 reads CASSAAAGAYEQYF. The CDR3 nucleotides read TGTGCCAGCAGTGCCGCGGCAGGGGCCTACGAGCAGTACTTC.

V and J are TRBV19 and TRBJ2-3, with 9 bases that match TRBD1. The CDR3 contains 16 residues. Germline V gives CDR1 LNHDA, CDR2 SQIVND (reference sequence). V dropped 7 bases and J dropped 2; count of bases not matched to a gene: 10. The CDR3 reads CASTTGGAHFTDTQYF. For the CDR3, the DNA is TGTGCCAGTACCACAGGGGGCGCCCATTTCACAGATACGCAGTATTTT.

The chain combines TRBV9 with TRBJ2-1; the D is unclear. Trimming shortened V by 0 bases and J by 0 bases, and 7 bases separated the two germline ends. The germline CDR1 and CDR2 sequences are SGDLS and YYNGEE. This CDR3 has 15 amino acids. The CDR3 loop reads CASSVVADSYNEQFF. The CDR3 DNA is TGTGCCAGCAGCGTAGTAGCAGACTCCTACAATGAGCAGTTCTTC.

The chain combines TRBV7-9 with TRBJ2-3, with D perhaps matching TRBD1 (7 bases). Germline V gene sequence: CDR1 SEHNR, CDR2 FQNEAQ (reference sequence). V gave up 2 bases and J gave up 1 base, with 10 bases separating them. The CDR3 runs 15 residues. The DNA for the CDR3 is TGTGCCAGCAGCTTACGCGGGACAGGCACAGATACGCAGTATTTT. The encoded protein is CASSLRGTGTDTQYF.

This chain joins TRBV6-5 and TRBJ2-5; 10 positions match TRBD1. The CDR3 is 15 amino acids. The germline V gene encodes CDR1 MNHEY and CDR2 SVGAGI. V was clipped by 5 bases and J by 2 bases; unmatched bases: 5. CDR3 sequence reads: CASSHDRGPQETQYF. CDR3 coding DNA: TGTGCCAGCAGTCATGACAGGGGGCCGCAAGAGACCCAGTACTTC.

In DNA, the CDR3 is TGTGCCAGCAGTGAAAGATGGCTCCGTGTCTCCTACAATGAGCAGTTCTTC. Translated: CASSERWLRVSYNEQFF. The V and J genes are TRBV2 and TRBJ2-1; no clear D. CDR3 size: 17 residues. Germline CDR1 is SNHLY and CDR2 is FYNNEI. V lost 2 bases to trimming and J lost 0 bases, with 14 bases between them.

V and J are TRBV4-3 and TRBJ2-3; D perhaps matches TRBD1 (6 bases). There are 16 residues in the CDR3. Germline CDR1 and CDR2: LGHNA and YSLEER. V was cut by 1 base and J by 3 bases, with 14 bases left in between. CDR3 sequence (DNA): TGCGCCAGCAGCCAAGGGCAGGGGTATGGTACAGATACGCAGTATTTT. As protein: CASSQGQGYGTDTQYF.

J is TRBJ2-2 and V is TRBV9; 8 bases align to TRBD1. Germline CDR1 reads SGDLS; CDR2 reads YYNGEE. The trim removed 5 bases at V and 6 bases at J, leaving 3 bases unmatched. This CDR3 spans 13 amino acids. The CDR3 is CASRQGAAGELFF. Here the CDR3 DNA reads TGTGCCAGCAGGCAGGGGGCGGCCGGGGAGCTGTTTTTT.

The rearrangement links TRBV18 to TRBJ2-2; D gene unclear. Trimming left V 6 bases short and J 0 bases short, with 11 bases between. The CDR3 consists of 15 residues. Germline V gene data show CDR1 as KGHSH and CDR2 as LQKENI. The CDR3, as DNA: TGTGCCAGCTCGCTTACTGTTCCGAACACCGGGGAGCTGTTTTTT. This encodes CASSLTVPNTGELFF.

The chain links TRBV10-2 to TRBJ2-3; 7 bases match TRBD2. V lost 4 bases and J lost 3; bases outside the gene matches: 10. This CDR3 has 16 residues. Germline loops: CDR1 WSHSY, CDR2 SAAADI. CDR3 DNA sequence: TGCGCCAGCAGTGGAAAAGCGGGGTTAATTACAGATACGCAGTATTTT. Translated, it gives CASSGKAGLITDTQYF.

CDR3 nucleotide sequence: TGTGCCAGCAAAATGGGACTAGCGGGGGATGAGCAGTTCTTC. This codes for CASKMGLAGDEQFF. V is TRBV6-1 and J is TRBJ2-1; 14 positions match TRBD2. Germline loops: CDR1 MNHNS, CDR2 SASEGT. The junction had 4 bases not matched to a gene; V was cut back by 7 bases and J by 8 bases. This CDR3 has 14 amino acids.

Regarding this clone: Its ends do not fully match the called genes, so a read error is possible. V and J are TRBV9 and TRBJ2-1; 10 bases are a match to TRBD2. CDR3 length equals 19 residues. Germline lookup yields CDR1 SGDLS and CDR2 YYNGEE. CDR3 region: CATPALAGALPSSDNEQFF. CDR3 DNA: TGTGCCACCCCCGCCCTAGCGGGGGCGCTACCGAGCTCCGACAATGAGCAGTTCTTC.

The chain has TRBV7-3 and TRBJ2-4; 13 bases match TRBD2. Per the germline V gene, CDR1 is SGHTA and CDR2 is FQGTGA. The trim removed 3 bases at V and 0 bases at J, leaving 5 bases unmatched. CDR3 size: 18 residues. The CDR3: CASSFGTSGDLAKNIQYF. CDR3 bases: TGTGCCAGCAGCTTCGGGACTAGCGGGGACCTAGCCAAAAACATTCAGTACTTC. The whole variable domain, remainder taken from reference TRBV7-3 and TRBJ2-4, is GAGVSQTPSNKVTEKGKYVELRCDPISGHTALYWYRQSLGQGPEFLIYFQGTGAADDSGLPNDRFFAVRPEGSVSTLKIQRTERGDSAVYLCASSFGTSGDLAKNIQYFGAGTRLSVL.

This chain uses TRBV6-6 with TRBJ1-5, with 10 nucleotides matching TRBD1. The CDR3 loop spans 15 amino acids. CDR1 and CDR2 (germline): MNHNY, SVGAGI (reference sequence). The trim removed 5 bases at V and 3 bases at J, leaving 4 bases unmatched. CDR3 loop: CASSGTGDFNQPQHF. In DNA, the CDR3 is TGTGCCAGCAGTGGGACAGGGGATTTCAATCAGCCCCAGCATTTT.

This chain's CDR3 is CASRRGSFGDTQYF. The CDR3, as DNA: TGCGCCAGCAGGCGCGGGAGCTTTGGAGATACGCAGTATTTT. The chain recombines TRBV5-1 with TRBJ2-3; TRBD2 matches 7 bases. Per germline, CDR1 SGHRS and CDR2 YFSETQ. The CDR3 consists of 14 residues. Trimming took 5 bases from V and 5 from J; bases not matched to a gene: 8.

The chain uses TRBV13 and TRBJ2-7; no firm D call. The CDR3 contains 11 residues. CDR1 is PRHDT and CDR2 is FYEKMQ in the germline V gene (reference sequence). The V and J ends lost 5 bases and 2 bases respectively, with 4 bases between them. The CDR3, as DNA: TGTGCCAGCAGCCGCGCCTACGAGCAGTACTTC. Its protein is CASSRAYEQYF.

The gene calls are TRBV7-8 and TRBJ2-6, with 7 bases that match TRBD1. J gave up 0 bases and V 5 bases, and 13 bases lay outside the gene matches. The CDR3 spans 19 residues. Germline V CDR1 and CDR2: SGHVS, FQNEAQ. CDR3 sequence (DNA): TGTGCCAGCAGCCCCTGGCCAGGGGGAATCATCTCTGGGGCCAACGTCCTGACTTTC. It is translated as CASSPWPGGIISGANVLTF.